This T cell receptor (beta chain) was captured in a study of cytotoxic CD8 clonotypes in ibrutinib-treated CLL. Turning to the study itself: Specimens for response were gathered following a median around eleven months of therapy, spanning 6 to 36.

Clones were sequenced by immunoSEQ multiplex PCR, and TCRdb holds only the in-frame ones, with some missing. Here the sample spans 250,000 to 350,000 clones, around 77% being singletons. The trim removed 4 bases at V and 4 bases at J, leaving 3 bases unmatched. The germline V gene has CDR1 MNHEY and CDR2 SMNVEV (reference sequence). The length of the CDR3 is 13 residues. Concerning this clone itself: Its antigen is undetermined.

Findings of the study overall: Sustained-remission patients were sampled at one set of times and progressing patients at different ones. Clonality increased at ibrutinib response and stayed stable in sustained remission. At progression, however, it fell back toward baseline.

The input for sequencing was PBMCs, taken at disease progression, from a patient treated with ibrutinib. The rearrangement joins TRBV27 to TRBJ2-5, with 7 nucleotides matching TRBD1. This TCR was recovered from a human donor with chronic lymphocytic leukemia. CDR3 region: CASSWTGRETQYF. In DNA form, the CDR3 reads TGTGCCAGCAGTTGGACAGGAAGAGAGACCCAGTACTTC.